These 27 T cell receptor beta chains were all obtained from the same sample, sequenced in a study of blood T cells in healthy people across ages. Primed by a sample-barcoded 5' primer and a J-beta primer mix, a second PCR proceeded for about 7 to 11 cycles. TCRdb recomputed calls from the 5' RACE reads with MiXCR, one row per CDR3 protein. The sample shows fewer than 900,000 distinct CDR3 sequences, under 40% of them seen only once. Sequenced input: blood. All receptors derive from a man younger than 30 in good health.

Only a few counts were recorded for this clonotype. The chain carries TRBV20-1 and TRBJ2-7; the match to TRBD1 covers 8 bases. CDR1 and CDR2 from the germline V gene are DFQATT and SNEGSKA (reference sequence). V lost 3 bases and J lost 3; bases outside the gene matches: 7. The CDR3 runs 14 residues. The CDR3 sequence: CSARGQGAVYEQYF. CDR3 bases: TGCAGTGCTAGGGGGCAGGGGGCCGTCTACGAGCAGTACTTC.

This clonotype occurred a few times. J is TRBJ2-3 and V is TRBV30; possible D gene TRBD2, 5 bases. V lost 0 bases to trimming and J lost 6 bases, with 13 bases between them. In germline, CDR1 is GTSNPN, CDR2 SVGIG (reference sequence). This CDR3 region has 14 residues. In nucleotides, the CDR3 is TGTGCCTGGAGTGTACCCGGGGATCTGGATACGCAGTATTTT. Protein sequence: CAWSVPGDLDTQYF.

As for this clonotype: The junction departs from germline at one end; a sequencing error may be responsible. V gene TRBV20-1 combines with J gene TRBJ2-3; either TRBD1 or TRBD2 may supply D (5 bases each). This CDR3 region has 16 residues. CDR1 and CDR2 from the germline V gene are DFQATT and SNEGSKA (reference sequence). The CDR3 sequence: CSAITPGRVSTDTQYF. CDR3 coding DNA: TGCAGTGCGATTACCCCGGGACGTGTGAGCACGGATACGCAGTATTTT.

The J gene is TRBJ1-5, the V gene TRBV7-9, with TRBD1 as a possible D gene (6 bases). The V and J ends lost 5 bases and 2 bases respectively, with 19 bases between them. The germline V gene encodes CDR1 SEHNR and CDR2 FQNEAQ (reference sequence). The CDR3 contains 17 residues. CDR3 DNA: TGTGCCAGCAGCCCATCCGGGACATACCCTGGCAATCAGCCCCAGCATTTT. This codes for CASSPSGTYPGNQPQHF.

This clonotype showed up just a few times. This chain uses TRBV14 with TRBJ1-2; possibly TRBD1 for D (5 bases). The CDR3 extends over 15 amino acids. Trimming stripped 1 base from V and 4 bases from J, with 13 bases between. CDR1 SGHDN and CDR2 FVKESK come from the germline V gene. The CDR3 DNA is TGTGCCAGCAGCCAAGGAAAAAGGGGACGCTATGGCTACACCTTC. Translation: CASSQGKRGRYGYTF.

V usage is TRBV15 and J usage is TRBJ1-2; D gene ambiguous. The length of the CDR3 is 15 residues. The germline gives CDR1 LNHNV, CDR2 YYDKDF (reference sequence). Between the trimmed V and J ends, which lost 0 bases and 5 bases, there was a span of 13 bases. The CDR3 loop is CATSRDQLGFYGYTF. In DNA form, the CDR3 reads TGTGCCACCAGCAGAGATCAGTTGGGGTTTTATGGCTACACCTTC.

A few counts support this clonotype. The chain combines TRBV20-1 with TRBJ2-7, with 7 bases lining up with TRBD1. The CDR3 consists of 14 residues. The germline gives CDR1 DFQATT, CDR2 SNEGSKA (reference sequence). The ends lost 6 bases at V and 1 base at J; junction bases unmatched: 9. In DNA, the CDR3 is TGCAGTGCCCAAGGACAGGACTTATCCTACGAGCAGTACTTC. Protein product: CSAQGQDLSYEQYF.

The chain employs TRBV29-1 and TRBJ2-3; D call uncertain. With 1 base removed from V and 5 bases from J, the gap between germline ends came to 10 bases. CDR1 is SQVTM and CDR2 is ANQGSEA in the germline V gene. This CDR3 comprises 13 residues. CDR3 residues: CSVEGGWGDTQYF. DNA of the CDR3: TGCAGCGTTGAAGGGGGATGGGGAGATACGCAGTATTTT.

In its sample, this clonotype was seen a few times. The rearrangement links TRBV12-3 or TRBV12-4 to TRBJ1-1; 12 nucleotides agree with TRBD1. The CDR3 contains 22 residues. V dropped 3 bases and J dropped 0; count of bases not matched to a gene: 20. CDR3 loop: CASSFALRDRGRDGRMNTEAFF. The DNA of the CDR3 is TGTGCCAGCAGTTTCGCACTCCGGGACAGGGGGCGCGATGGCCGAATGAACACTGAAGCTTTCTTT.

The chain links TRBV7-9 to TRBJ2-7; D tentatively reads TRBD1 or TRBD2 (5 bases each). Per the germline V gene, CDR1 is SEHNR and CDR2 is FQNEAQ (reference sequence). The CDR3 has 17 amino acids. The germline V and J ends were trimmed by 5 bases and 0 bases, with 20 bases remaining between them. In nucleotides, the CDR3 is TGTGCCAGCAGCATAATCGACTACAGGAAATACTCCTACGAGCAGTACTTC. This gives the protein CASSIIDYRKYSYEQYF.

The gene calls are TRBV20-1 and TRBJ2-5; D is uncertain. CDR1 and CDR2 (germline): DFQATT, SNEGSKA (reference sequence). The V end lost 6 bases, the J end lost 1 base, and 12 bases lay between the germline ends. The CDR3 covers 13 residues. The CDR3 is CSATLTFQETQYF. The CDR3 bases are TGCAGTGCAACACTTACGTTCCAAGAGACCCAGTACTTC.

V is TRBV4-1 and J is TRBJ2-6; 9 bases fit TRBD1. Germline values: CDR1 MGHRA, CDR2 YSYEKL. The CDR3 has 19 residues. Trimming at V came to 6 bases and at J to 1 base, leaving 13 bases not matched to a gene. The CDR3 bases are TGCGCCAGCAGTAATCCGAGGACAGGGGCTGGTTCTGGGGCCAACGTCCTGACTTTC. Its translation is CASSNPRTGAGSGANVLTF.

This clonotype was seen at least ten times. This chain joins TRBV7-9 and TRBJ2-3; TRBD2 aligns across 9 bases. The CDR3 is 15 residues long. The V gene end was trimmed by 8 bases and the J gene end by 0 bases; junction bases not matched to a gene: 6. The germline V gene encodes CDR1 SEHNR and CDR2 FQNEAQ (reference sequence). This CDR3 is CASQYSGGSTDTQYF. The CDR3, as DNA: TGTGCCAGCCAATACAGCGGGGGGAGCACAGATACGCAGTATTTT. Filled out from reference TRBV7-9 and TRBJ2-3, the complete variable domain reads DTGVSQNPRHKITKRGQNVTFRCDPISEHNRLYWYRQTLGQGPEFLTYFQNEAQLEKSRLLSDRFSAERPKGSFSTLEIQRTEQGDSAMYLCASQYSGGSTDTQYFGPGTRLTVL.

This clonotype was counted only a few times. The chain joins TRBV6-5 to TRBJ1-2, with a tentative D call TRBD1 (5 bases). The CDR3 covers 16 residues. V was trimmed by 0 bases and J by 0 bases, leaving 11 bases between them. From germline, CDR1 is MNHEY and CDR2 SVGAGI. CDR3 region: CASSYSGADANYGYTF. The CDR3 coding sequence is TGTGCCAGCAGTTACTCAGGGGCCGACGCTAACTATGGCTACACCTTC.

The chain combines TRBV20-1 with TRBJ2-1, with 8 positions matching TRBD2. From germline, CDR1 is DFQATT and CDR2 SNEGSKA (reference sequence). The V gene end was trimmed by 1 base and the J gene end by 5 bases; junction bases not matched to a gene: 4. This CDR3 is built from 14 residues. Written as DNA, the CDR3 is TGCAGTGCTAGAGTTAGCGGGGCCCACAATGAGCAGTTCTTC. This sequence encodes CSARVSGAHNEQFF.

This clonotype has more than one count but fewer than ten. The rearrangement joins TRBV20-1 to TRBJ1-1; D gene ambiguous. The germline V gene encodes CDR1 DFQATT and CDR2 SNEGSKA (reference sequence). This CDR3 contains 14 residues. Trimming cost V 4 bases and J 6 bases, with 18 bases left between them. CDR3 loop: CSAIRSGKTPEAFF. In DNA, the CDR3 is TGCAGTGCTATCCGCAGTGGAAAGACCCCTGAAGCTTTCTTT.

V usage is TRBV7-9 and J usage is TRBJ2-3, with TRBD1 matching over 11 bases. Germline assignment: CDR1 SEHNR and CDR2 FQNEAQ (reference sequence). With 5 bases clipped from V and 6 bases from J, the junction kept 7 bases outside the gene matches. The CDR3 runs 15 residues. The CDR3 loop reads CASSRTGGDGDTQYF. The DNA of the CDR3 is TGTGCCAGCAGCCGGACAGGGGGCGACGGGGATACGCAGTATTTT.

The rearrangement uses TRBV9 and TRBJ2-1; D may match TRBD1 or TRBD2 (5 bases each). The assigned J gene may be wrong: the sequence end matches TRBJ2-7 better. Germline values: CDR1 SGDLS, CDR2 YYNGEE. The CDR3 runs 15 residues. CDR3 region: CASSVGGVPYNEQYF. The CDR3 bases are TGTGCCAGCAGCGTAGGAGGGGTACCCTACAATGAGCAGTACTTC.

This clonotype was counted between two and nine times. This chain links TRBV6-2 or TRBV6-3 with TRBJ2-5, with D unresolved. Between the trimmed V and J ends, which lost 8 bases and 0 bases, there was a span of 10 bases. The CDR3 totals 13 residues. Germline-derived CDR1 and CDR2 are MNHEY and SVGEGT. The CDR3, as DNA: TGTGCCAGCTGCCCGCCGTACCAAGAGACCCAGTACTTC. Its protein is CASCPPYQETQYF.

This clonotype appeared many times. The chain recombines TRBV29-1 with TRBJ2-3, with a possible D match to TRBD2 (5 bases). V gave up 6 bases and J gave up 0 bases, with 16 bases separating them. Germline values: CDR1 SQVTM, CDR2 ANQGSEA. The CDR3 is 15 residues long. CDR3 nucleotides: TGCAGCGTGAGACGGGGTTCGTCTAGCACAGATACGCAGTATTTT. Its translation is CSVRRGSSSTDTQYF.

Only a few counts were recorded for this clonotype. The chain is built from TRBV7-2 and TRBJ2-1; 8 nucleotides line up with TRBD2. With 5 bases clipped from V and 0 bases from J, the junction kept 9 bases outside the gene matches. The CDR3 consists of 17 residues. Germline CDR1 is SGHTA and CDR2 is FQGNSA. CDR3 DNA sequence: TGTGCCAGCAGCCCCGAATTAGCGGGGAGCTCCTACAATGAGCAGTTCTTC. It specifies CASSPELAGSSYNEQFF.

This clonotype was picked up a small number of times. A junction end diverges from the germline sequence, so it may reflect a read error. The chain's CDR3 is CAGSQGQLPDTQYF. The CDR3 DNA sequence: TGTGCCGGCAGCCAGGGACAGCTACCAGATACGCAGTATTTT. The chain couples TRBV11-2 to TRBJ2-3, with 7 bases identical to TRBD1. The CDR3 runs to 14 residues. Germline CDR1 SGHAT, CDR2 FQNNGV.

The genes are TRBV7-2 and TRBJ1-3, with 7 bases aligning to TRBD1. This CDR3 has 18 residues. V dropped 1 base and J dropped 2; count of bases not matched to a gene: 11. Germline V gives CDR1 SGHTA, CDR2 FQGNSA. The CDR3 sequence: CASSLGGGDSYPGNTIYF. CDR3 in DNA: TGTGCCAGCAGCTTAGGAGGGGGGGACAGCTACCCTGGAAACACCATATATTTT.

This chain links TRBV10-3 with TRBJ1-4; D is unclear. Germline values: CDR1 ENHRY, CDR2 SYGVKD. Trimming left V 6 bases short and J 3 bases short, with 11 bases between. This CDR3 is built from 14 residues. Here the CDR3 reads CAIREDDANEKLFF. In nucleotides, the CDR3 is TGTGCCATCAGAGAGGACGATGCTAATGAAAAACTGTTTTTT.

This clonotype has more than one count but fewer than ten. The chain has TRBV20-1 and TRBJ2-5; D is possibly TRBD1 or TRBD2 (5 bases each). The CDR3 runs to 9 residues. Trimming left V 6 bases short and J 11 bases short, with 10 bases between. Germline V gene data show CDR1 as DFQATT and CDR2 as SNEGSKA (reference sequence). The CDR3, as DNA: TGCAGTGCGGGGGACCAGCAGTACTTC. Its protein is CSAGDQQYF.

The chain employs TRBV6-1 and TRBJ1-5; 9 bases are shared with TRBD1. V lost 2 bases to trimming and J lost 6 bases; unmatched junction nucleotides: 2. The CDR3 consists of 14 residues. Looked up from germline, CDR1 is MNHNS and CDR2 is SASEGT. The CDR3 loop is CASSEPGQGQPQHF. CDR3 nucleotides: TGTGCCAGCAGTGAACCGGGACAGGGTCAGCCCCAGCATTTT.

CDR3 in amino acids: CASSFLRGNTGELFF. CDR3 nucleotide sequence: TGCGCCAGCAGCTTTCTCCGGGGGAACACCGGGGAGCTGTTTTTT. The rearrangement links TRBV5-1 to TRBJ2-2; D might be TRBD2 (5 bases). The CDR3 is 15 amino acids. CDR1 and CDR2 (germline): SGHRS, YFSETQ. Trimming removed 2 bases at V and 1 base at J, with 9 bases between.